This TCR beta chain emerged from a study of graft-versus-host responses after intestinal transplantation. Across the whole study: Anti-thymocyte globulin was used for induction in all recipients, who then took tacrolimus and steroids for approximately 3 years. Broader study findings: In recipient marrow, GvH clones were found, and some appeared first in ileum or blood. Declines in HvG clones occurring early post-transplant were associated with peak circulating GvH clone levels.

The protocol was immunoSEQ multiplex PCR, while the TCRdb copy is restricted to in-frame clones and leaves out a portion. The top ten hold roughly 3% of the sample, which has roughly 120,000 clones, about 95% seen once. Comment on this clone: Antigen specificity is unknown.

The CDR3 contains 12 residues. With 5 bases removed from V and 4 bases from J, the gap between germline ends came to 9 bases. CDR1 is MNHEY, CDR2 SVGAGI, per germline. The material sequenced was unstimulated CD8+ T cells sorted from spleen or lymph node cells, taken before intestinal transplant. J is TRBJ2-7 and V is TRBV6-5; D perhaps matches TRBD1 (5 bases). The origin of this receptor is a human donor who received an intestinal transplant. The CDR3 sequence is CASSSQGYEQYF. In DNA, the CDR3 is TGTGCCAGCAGTAGCCAGGGTTACGAGCAGTACTTC.